This is a list of T cell receptor beta chains from one sample in a study of blood T cell repertoires in COVID-19. This table comes from immunoSEQ multiplex PCR, and its TCRdb copy is limited to in-frame clones, with some not included. The data show about 45,000 clones, roughly nine tenths seen once. Sequenced input: peripheral blood. The receptors derive from a human donor in a cohort sampled during active COVID-19. The CDR3 runs from the conserved cysteine through the conserved F or W. D genes are given only for firm matches. The listing skips clone size in some rows; elsewhere it reads once, few, many or a size class.

j_call clone_size v_call d_call cdr3_nt cdr3_aa
TRBJ1-4 NA TRBV29-1 NA TGCAGCGTCGGACAGATTAATGAAAAACTGTTTTTT CSVGQINEKLFF
TRBJ2-3 NA TRBV7-6 NA TGTGCCAGCAGCTTAGCGGGGGGGCCAACAGATACGCAGTATTTT CASSLAGGPTDTQYF
TRBJ2-7 NA TRBV5-1 TRBD2 TGCGCCAGCAGTTGGAGCGGGGGAAATACCTACGAGCAGTACTTC CASSWSGGNTYEQYF
TRBJ2-7 NA TRBV2 TRBD2 TGTGCCAGCAGAGAGTTTAGCGGGGGGGCCTACGAGCAGTACTTC CASREFSGGAYEQYF
TRBJ1-2 few TRBV19 NA TGTGCCAGTAGTACTTATCTGGGCTACACCTTC CASSTYLGYTF
TRBJ2-2 NA TRBV5-1 NA TGCGCCAGCAGCTTCAGCAGAATGGAGTCCGGGGAGCTGTTTTTT CASSFSRMESGELFF
TRBJ1-2 NA TRBV19 NA TGTGCCAGTAGTACGGGGGGTATAGGCTACACCTTC CASSTGGIGYTF
TRBJ2-7 NA TRBV9 TRBD1 TGTGCCAGCAGCGTACAGGGACAGGGGAAGTACGAGCAGTACTTC CASSVQGQGKYEQYF
TRBJ1-1 once TRBV6-5 NA TGTGCCAGCAGTTACCCCAGGGGTACTGAAGCTTTCTTT CASSYPRGTEAFF
TRBJ2-1 NA TRBV4-1 NA TGCGCCAGCAGCCAATCAGAGGGCGTGGAGTACAATGAGCAGTTCTTC CASSQSEGVEYNEQFF
TRBJ2-2 NA TRBV4-2 NA TGTGCCAGCAGCCAAGATTCGGCGGGGTTTGACACCGGGGAGCTGTTTTTT CASSQDSAGFDTGELFF
TRBJ2-7 NA TRBV5-6 NA TGTGCCAGCAGCCCCATCTCTTCAAGGAGGGGCGCGATCCACGAGCAGTACTTC CASSPISSRRGAIHEQYF
TRBJ1-6 NA TRBV7-2 TRBD1 TGTGCCAGCAGCCAGGACAGGCCGTTGAATAATTCACCCCTCCACTTT CASSQDRPLNNSPLHF
TRBJ1-5 NA TRBV6-5 NA TGTGCCACCGACTCAGGACATTTTAGTAATCAGCCCCAGCATTTT CATDSGHFSNQPQHF
TRBJ2-7 NA TRBV12-3/TRBV12-4 NA TGTGCCAGCAGTTTGGGGGCCGAGCAGTACTTC CASSLGAEQYF
TRBJ2-1 NA TRBV27 TRBD2 TGTGCCAGCAGTTTAGGGGTAGCGGGGGCGAGCTCCTACAATGAGCAGTTCTTC CASSLGVAGASSYNEQFF
TRBJ2-7 NA TRBV4-3 TRBD1 TGCGCCAGCAGCCACGAGACAGGGCCCCCCTACGAGCAGTACTTC CASSHETGPPYEQYF
TRBJ2-7 NA TRBV19 TRBD1 TGTGCCAGTAGTATAAGGGGGCCGGGACAGGGAAGCTACGAGCAGTACTTC CASSIRGPGQGSYEQYF
TRBJ2-3 NA TRBV3-1/TRBV3-2 NA TGTGCCAGCAGCCAAGGCGGGGGCACAGATACGCAGTATTTT CASSQGGGTDTQYF
TRBJ1-2 NA TRBV7-2 NA TGTGCCAGCAGCCCTTCAGGACTGGTGGCCTTC CASSPSGLVAF
TRBJ2-2 NA TRBV29-1 NA TGCAGCGCCGTGTGGGGGGGCCGAGACACCGGGGAGCTGTTTTTT CSAVWGGRDTGELFF
TRBJ2-5 NA TRBV7-3 TRBD2 TGTGCCAGCAGCCTCCAAGCGGGGGCCGCGGAGACCCAGTACTTC CASSLQAGAAETQYF
TRBJ1-2 NA TRBV5-1 NA TGCGCCAGCAGCTTGGTAGAGGGTGGGAACTATGGCTACACCTTC CASSLVEGGNYGYTF
TRBJ2-3 NA TRBV9 TRBD2 TGTGCCAGCAGCGTAGCCCGCGGGGGGACCACAGATACGCAGTATTTT CASSVARGGTTDTQYF
TRBJ1-1 NA TRBV3-1/TRBV3-2 TRBD1 TGTGCCAGCACTTATGGACAGGGTAAACCTGAAGCTTTCTTT CASTYGQGKPEAFF
TRBJ1-6 once TRBV9 TRBD1 TGTGCCAGCAGCGTCACAGGGACAGGTGCCGGTTCACCCCTCCACTTT CASSVTGTGAGSPLHF
TRBJ2-5 NA TRBV2 NA TGTGCCAGCAGTGACGAAGAGACCCAGTACTTC CASSDEETQYF
TRBJ1-2 NA TRBV7-9 TRBD1 TGTGCCAGCAGCTTAGAGTACAGGGGTGCGGATGGCTACACCTTC CASSLEYRGADGYTF
TRBJ2-5 NA TRBV3-1/TRBV3-2 NA TGTGCCAGCAGCCAAGGATTTGGGGGGAGACAAGAGACCCAGTACTTC CASSQGFGGRQETQYF
TRBJ2-7 few TRBV9 TRBD1 TGTGCCAGCAGAGGGACAGGAGAAGAGCAGTACTTC CASRGTGEEQYF
TRBJ1-3 NA TRBV14 NA TGTGCCAGCAGCCAAGAGAGGGCAACTGGAAACACCATATATTTT CASSQERATGNTIYF